Presented here are 32 T cell receptor beta chains from one specimen sequenced in a study of blood T cells in healthy people across ages. Sample-barcoded 5' priming and a J-beta primer mix drove a second PCR of about 7 to 12 cycles. MiXCR was run by TCRdb on the 5' RACE reads, yielding one entry per CDR3 protein. The sample lists around 520,000 distinct CDR3 sequences, 27% seen once, with about 3.9% in the top ten. The same data also contributed to another study, on T cells of mothers and their children.

The sequenced sample was blood. The receptors were gathered from a boy aged 2 to 10 in good health.

This chain connects TRBV20-1 to TRBJ2-5, with D tentatively TRBD2 (5 bases). Germline CDR1 reads DFQATT; CDR2 reads SNEGSKA (reference sequence). The V end was cut by 0 bases, the J end by 1 base, with 21 bases between. This CDR3 is built from 18 residues. The CDR3 DNA sequence: TGCAGTGCTAGAGATAGGATCGGGGAGAACTGGTTCCAAGAGACCCAGTACTTC. Its protein product is CSARDRIGENWFQETQYF.

This chain uses TRBV24-1 with TRBJ2-3; 11 bases line up with TRBD2. The CDR3 has 19 residues. Looked up from germline, CDR1 is KGHDR and CDR2 is SFDVKD. Trimming at V came to 2 bases and at J to 0 bases, leaving 9 bases not matched to a gene. The CDR3 here is CATSDSRPASGRSTDTQYF. DNA for the CDR3: TGTGCCACCAGTGATTCACGACCTGCTAGCGGGAGGAGCACAGATACGCAGTATTTT.

Concerning this clonotype itself: A much larger clone lies one base from this, so it may be a read error. The chain has TRBV9 and TRBJ2-5; 10 bases line up with TRBD2. CDR3 size: 16 residues. The J segment lost 3 bases and the V segment lost 3 bases, leaving 8 bases of the junction unmatched. The germline V gene has CDR1 SGDLS and CDR2 YYNGEE. The CDR3 region is CASSAGPSGGEETQYF. The CDR3 region has the DNA TGTGCCAGCAGCGCAGGTCCTAGCGGGGGCGAAGAGACCCAGTACTTC.

This clonotype has a handful of counts. Mismatch with germline at one junction end may stem from a read error. The rearrangement links TRBV6-1 to TRBJ2-2; tentatively, D is TRBD1 (5 bases). The germline V gene encodes CDR1 MNHNS and CDR2 SASEGT. The CDR3 is 17 amino acids. The CDR3 here is CASSEAAQGLNIGELFF. CDR3 sequence (DNA): TGTGCCAGCAGTGAAGCCGCGCAGGGATTAAACATCGGGGAGCTGTTTTTT.

The CDR3 DNA reads as TGTGCCAGCAGGCCAACAGGGTTGTATACTGAAGCTTTCTTT. This encodes CASRPTGLYTEAFF. This rearrangement joins TRBV7-9 to TRBJ1-1, with a weak D call TRBD1 (6 bases). V lost 6 bases and J 5 bases, leaving 16 bases between the germline ends. The CDR3 length is 14 residues. The V gene's germline CDR1 is SEHNR and CDR2 FQNEAQ (reference sequence).

The chain combines TRBV4-1 with TRBJ1-4; 8 nucleotides align to TRBD1. There are 17 residues in the CDR3. V lost 0 bases, J lost 4 bases, and 7 bases stayed unmatched. The germline CDR1 and CDR2 sequences are MGHRA and YSYEKL. CDR3 protein: CASSQDPGQGGNEKLFF. The CDR3 coding sequence is TGCGCCAGCAGCCAAGATCCCGGACAGGGAGGTAATGAAAAACTGTTTTTT.

CDR3 loop: CAIKDTGELFF. CDR3 bases: TGTGCCATCAAGGACACCGGGGAGCTGTTTTTT. The chain recombines TRBV10-3 with TRBJ2-2; D is ambiguous. The CDR3 has 11 residues. Trimming pared 7 bases from V and 3 bases from J, leaving 3 bases between. Per germline, CDR1 ENHRY and CDR2 SYGVKD.

This chain joins TRBV7-9 and TRBJ2-3; D might be TRBD1 (5 bases). Germline CDR1 and CDR2: SEHNR and FQNEAQ (reference sequence). Trimming cost V 5 bases and J 2 bases, with 14 bases left between them. This CDR3 comprises 15 residues. This chain's CDR3 is CASSPKRGPTDTQYF. CDR3 coding DNA: TGTGCCAGCAGCCCCAAAAGGGGTCCCACAGATACGCAGTATTTT.

This clonotype was seen only a few times. The V call is TRBV11-2, the J call TRBJ1-2; 8 positions match TRBD1. The V and J ends lost 3 bases and 8 bases, in that order; junction bases with no gene match: 8. Looked up from germline, CDR1 is SGHAT and CDR2 is FQNNGV. The CDR3 loop spans 14 amino acids. The CDR3 is CASSFIRTGRGYTF. The CDR3 coding sequence is TGTGCCAGCAGCTTCATCCGGACAGGGAGGGGCTACACCTTC. Full variable domain (outside the CDR3, taken from reference TRBV11-2 and TRBJ1-2): EAGVAQSPRYKIIEKRQSVAFWCNPISGHATLYWYQQILGQGPKLLIQFQNNGVVDDSQLPKDRFSAERLKGVDSTLKIQPAKLEDSAVYLCASSFIRTGRGYTFGSGTRLTVV.

V usage is TRBV11-2 and J usage is TRBJ2-1, with D tentatively TRBD1 or TRBD2 (5 bases each). V shed 2 bases and J shed 8 bases, with 16 bases lying between them. This CDR3 is 15 amino acids long. Per the germline V gene, CDR1 is SGHAT and CDR2 is FQNNGV. Here the CDR3 reads CASSLQGRSRDEQFF. The CDR3, as DNA: TGTGCCAGCAGCTTACAGGGACGTAGTCGGGATGAGCAGTTCTTC.

The V and J genes are TRBV7-9 and TRBJ2-1, with 12 bases matching TRBD2. Per germline, CDR1 SEHNR and CDR2 FQNEAQ (reference sequence). The ends lost 7 bases at V and 4 bases at J; junction bases unmatched: 2. The CDR3 extends over 14 amino acids. The CDR3 sequence: CASIGTSGYNEQFF. The CDR3 nucleotides read TGTGCCAGCATCGGGACTAGCGGGTACAATGAGCAGTTCTTC.

The CDR3 loop is CSVDAGTGVVTEAFF. In nucleotides, the CDR3 is TGCAGCGTTGATGCCGGGACAGGGGTTGTAACTGAAGCTTTCTTT. This chain links TRBV29-1 with TRBJ1-1; 10 bases are a match to TRBD1. V shed 3 bases and J 5 bases; nucleotides not matched to a gene: 9. Germline V gene lookup returns CDR1 SQVTM and CDR2 ANQGSEA. This CDR3 is built from 15 residues.

Of note for this clonotype: Germline and junction disagree at one end, which may indicate a read error. J is TRBJ1-1 and V is TRBV5-1; 7 bases are shared with TRBD1. Germline CDR1 SGHRS, CDR2 YFSETQ. The length of the CDR3 is 17 residues. The CDR3 region is CASTLGALTGRNTEAFF. CDR3 sequence (DNA): TGCGCCAGCACCTTGGGAGCCTTGACAGGGAGGAACACTGAAGCTTTCTTT. Using reference TRBV5-1 and TRBJ1-1 for the parts outside the CDR3, the full variable domain is KAGVTQTPRYLIKTRGQQVTLSCSPISGHRSVSWYQQTPGQGLQFLFEYFSETQRNKGNFPGRFSGRQFSNSRSEMNVSTLELGDSALYLCASTLGALTGRNTEAFFGQGTRLTVV.

This clonotype came up a few times. This rearrangement joins TRBV4-1 to TRBJ2-2; a possible D gene is TRBD1 (6 bases). This CDR3 is 16 amino acids long. Germline V CDR1 and CDR2: MGHRA, YSYEKL. The V end was cut by 5 bases, the J end by 0 bases, with 13 bases between. CDR3: CASSKMGTSNTGELFF. The CDR3 nucleotides are TGCGCCAGCAGCAAGATGGGGACATCGAACACCGGGGAGCTGTTTTTT.

This clonotype occurred a few times. The rearrangement links TRBV12-3 or TRBV12-4 to TRBJ1-2; D gene ambiguous. The CDR3 is 12 residues long. Trimming left V 2 bases short and J 4 bases short, with 5 bases between. The CDR3 sequence: CASSLSSYGYTF. CDR3 bases: TGTGCCAGCAGTTTAAGCAGCTATGGCTACACCTTC.

The V and J genes are TRBV3-1 and TRBJ2-3, with 7 bases matching TRBD1. CDR3 length: 19 amino acids. V lost 0 bases to trimming and J lost 2 bases; unmatched junction nucleotides: 14. Germline V gene lookup returns CDR1 LGHDT and CDR2 YNNKEL (reference sequence). The CDR3 spells CASSQDWSGGYTFTDTQYF. CDR3 nucleotides: TGTGCCAGCAGCCAAGATTGGTCAGGGGGTTACACCTTCACAGATACGCAGTATTTT.

DNA of the CDR3: TGTGCCAGCAGCTTAAAAGGGTTCACAGATACGCAGTATTTT. This codes for CASSLKGFTDTQYF. The chain couples TRBV7-3 to TRBJ2-3; D is unresolved. The CDR3 is 14 amino acids. Between the trimmed V and J ends, which lost 1 base and 2 bases, there was a span of 7 bases. From germline, CDR1 is SGHTA and CDR2 FQGTGA.

This sequence joins TRBV7-9 and TRBJ1-2; 10 bases line up with TRBD1. Germline V CDR1 and CDR2: SEHNR, FQNEAQ (reference sequence). V dropped 0 bases and J dropped 9; count of bases not matched to a gene: 4. The length of the CDR3 is 14 residues. CDR3 amino acids: CASSLAGTGESYTF. The CDR3 nucleotides are TGTGCCAGCAGCTTAGCGGGGACAGGGGAAAGCTACACCTTC.

CDR3 coding DNA: TGTGCCAGCAGTTCGGAGTCCGGAGAGACCCAGTACTTC. Protein: CASSSESGETQYF. The V call is TRBV12-3 or TRBV12-4, the J call TRBJ2-5; D gene uncertain. The CDR3 extends over 13 amino acids. V gave up 4 bases and J gave up 4 bases, with 10 bases separating them.

This chain joins TRBV6-5 and TRBJ2-1, with a weak D call TRBD2 (5 bases). Germline lookup yields CDR1 MNHEY and CDR2 SVGAGI. This CDR3 has 14 amino acids. With 5 bases removed from V and 4 bases from J, the gap between germline ends came to 12 bases. The CDR3 coding sequence is TGTGCCAGCAGTACCCAGCGGTCTTACAATGAGCAGTTCTTC. This sequence encodes CASSTQRSYNEQFF.

This clonotype was observed a few times. The chain recombines TRBV2 with TRBJ2-5, with D hard to call. The CDR3 spans 11 residues. V lost 7 bases and J 5 bases, leaving 8 bases between the germline ends. The germline gives CDR1 SNHLY, CDR2 FYNNEI. Written as DNA, the CDR3 is TGTGCCAGCACGTTTTGGGAGACCCAGTACTTC. It translates to CASTFWETQYF.

This clonotype was found once. The rearrangement links TRBV7-2 to TRBJ1-5; 7 bases align to TRBD1. CDR3 length: 14 residues. Germline loops: CDR1 SGHTA, CDR2 FQGNSA. Trimming at V came to 6 bases and at J to 6 bases, leaving 8 bases not matched to a gene. The CDR3 bases are TGTGCCAGCAGTTACCGACAGGGCGTTCAGCCCCAGCATTTT. This encodes CASSYRQGVQPQHF.

The rearrangement uses TRBV7-9 and TRBJ2-3; no clear D gene. In germline, CDR1 is SEHNR, CDR2 FQNEAQ (reference sequence). V gave up 5 bases and J gave up 2 bases, with 14 bases separating them. The CDR3 extends over 15 amino acids. The CDR3: CASSHGLGLTDTQYF. Here the CDR3 DNA reads TGTGCCAGCAGCCACGGCCTCGGTCTCACAGATACGCAGTATTTT.

This clonotype has a handful of counts. This sequence joins TRBV14 and TRBJ2-3; D gene ambiguous. Germline CDR1 SGHDN, CDR2 FVKESK. Trimming pared 0 bases from V and 3 bases from J, leaving 7 bases between. The CDR3 loop spans 14 amino acids. The CDR3: CASSQDYRTDTQYF. CDR3 DNA: TGTGCCAGCAGCCAAGATTACCGGACAGATACGCAGTATTTT. Variable domain in full (rest from reference TRBV14 and TRBJ2-3): EAGVTQFPSHSVIEKGQTVTLRCDPISGHDNLYWYRRVMGKEIKFLLHFVKESKQDESGMPNNRFLAERTGGTYSTLKVQPAELEDSGVYFCASSQDYRTDTQYFGPGTRLTVL.

This clonotype turned up a few times. The CDR3, as DNA: TGCAGTGCTAGAGAGGAGTTTAAGGTCAACCAAGAGACCCAGTACTTC. Translation: CSAREEFKVNQETQYF. V usage is TRBV20-1 and J usage is TRBJ2-5; D gene unclear. The V end lost 0 bases, the J end lost 0 bases, and 14 bases lay between the germline ends. Germline V lookup: CDR1 DFQATT, CDR2 SNEGSKA (reference sequence). There are 16 residues in the CDR3.

This rearrangement joins TRBV6-2 or TRBV6-3 to TRBJ2-3; 11 bases fit TRBD2. Germline V gene data show CDR1 as MNHEY and CDR2 as SVGEGT. V shed 6 bases and J 0 bases; nucleotides not matched to a gene: 5. The CDR3 runs 16 residues. CDR3 nucleotides: TGTGCCAGCAGAGGGACTAGCGGCAAGAGCACAGATACGCAGTATTTT. Its translation: CASRGTSGKSTDTQYF.

The chain carries TRBV5-5 and TRBJ2-1, with a weak D call TRBD2 (5 bases). From germline, CDR1 is SGHKS and CDR2 YYEKEE (reference sequence). The CDR3 loop spans 13 amino acids. V was shortened by 2 bases and J by 9 bases, with 12 bases between the two germline ends. The DNA of the CDR3 is TGTGCCAGCAGCTTAAGAAGCGAGGGTGAGCAGTTCTTC. It translates to CASSLRSEGEQFF.

This clonotype was observed a single time. The chain uses TRBV20-1 and TRBJ2-7, with 9 bases matching TRBD2. Germline CDR1 reads DFQATT; CDR2 reads SNEGSKA (reference sequence). This CDR3 region has 15 residues. Trimming cost V 3 bases and J 1 base; bases outside gene matches: 7. CDR3 DNA sequence: TGCAGTGCTAGGAGGGCCCTAGCGGGATCCTACGAGCAGTACTTC. As protein: CSARRALAGSYEQYF.

The gene calls are TRBV6-2 or TRBV6-3 and TRBJ2-7; D not certain. CDR3 length equals 14 residues. The V gene's germline CDR1 is MNHEY and CDR2 SVGEGT. With 3 bases removed from V and 5 bases from J, the gap between germline ends came to 14 bases. Here the CDR3 DNA reads TGTGCCAGCAGTTATGTGCTACAAATCGACGAGCAGTACTTC. Protein sequence: CASSYVLQIDEQYF.

The chain joins TRBV4-3 to TRBJ1-1; possible D gene TRBD1, 6 bases. The V end was cut by 1 base, the J end by 1 base, with 7 bases between. CDR1 is LGHNA, CDR2 YSLEER, per germline. This CDR3 is 14 amino acids long. This CDR3 is CASSQARGNTEAFF. The CDR3 bases are TGCGCCAGCAGCCAAGCCAGGGGGAACACTGAAGCTTTCTTT.

V usage is TRBV6-5 and J usage is TRBJ1-2; 7 bases line up with TRBD1. This CDR3 comprises 14 residues. V lost 3 bases and J lost 5; bases outside the gene matches: 6. Per the germline V gene, CDR1 is MNHEY and CDR2 is SVGAGI. CDR3 nucleotide sequence: TGTGCCAGCAGTTATACCAGGGGGTCATATGGCTACACCTTC. Translation: CASSYTRGSYGYTF.

The sample holds a few counts of this clonotype. CDR3 amino acids: CASSVSGTTYEQYF. Here the CDR3 DNA reads TGTGCCAGCAGTGTTAGCGGTACTACCTACGAGCAGTACTTC. This chain links TRBV12-3 or TRBV12-4 with TRBJ2-7; D is possibly TRBD2 (6 bases). V was pared by 5 bases and J by 2 bases, with 13 bases between. The CDR3 covers 14 residues.